These 14 T cell receptor beta chains originate from one sample sequenced in a study of blood T cell repertoires in COVID-19. Clones were sequenced by immunoSEQ multiplex PCR, and TCRdb holds only the in-frame ones, with some missing. The repertoire holds 200,000 to 250,000 clones, with approximately 80% as singletons. Specimen: peripheral blood. Receptors originate from a woman of 80 years or more with COVID-19, enrolled during active disease.

J is TRBJ2-2 and V is TRBV3-1 (or the pseudogene TRBV3-2); D perhaps matches TRBD2 (5 bases). CDR3 length equals 15 residues. Per germline, CDR1 LGHDT and CDR2 YNNKEL (reference sequence). Trimming removed 5 bases at V and 0 bases at J, with 10 bases between. CDR3: CASSILGTNTGELFF. CDR3 nucleotide sequence: TGTGCCAGCAGCATACTAGGTACGAACACCGGGGAGCTGTTTTTT.

In regard to this clone: Other DNA sequences in the same sample also yield this CDR3. The chain is built from TRBV7-2 and TRBJ2-7; 7 bases are a match to TRBD1. This CDR3 region has 15 residues. CDR1 and CDR2 from the germline V gene are SGHTA and FQGNSA. V was pared by 1 base and J by 1 base, with 4 bases of the junction left unmatched. CDR3 in amino acids: CASSLVAGGSYEQYV. The CDR3, as DNA: TGTGCCAGCAGCTTAGTGGCAGGGGGTTCCTACGAGCAGTACGTC.

The chain couples TRBV7-9 to TRBJ2-7; D remains unclear. The V end was cut by 1 base, the J end by 1 base, with 8 bases between. This CDR3 comprises 14 residues. Germline lookup yields CDR1 SEHNR and CDR2 FQNEAQ (reference sequence). CDR3 region: CASSLERGSYEQYF. The CDR3 bases are TGTGCCAGCAGCTTAGAGCGCGGATCCTACGAGCAGTACTTC.

The J gene is TRBJ2-3, the V gene TRBV5-1; 8 bases line up with TRBD2. This CDR3 spans 15 amino acids. CDR1 and CDR2 from the germline V gene are SGHRS and YFSETQ. V lost 3 bases and J lost 2; bases outside the gene matches: 5. The chain's CDR3 is CASSSIAGYTDTQYF. The CDR3 region has the DNA TGCGCCAGCAGCTCCATAGCGGGGTACACAGATACGCAGTATTTT.

This chain links TRBV10-3 with TRBJ2-3; 8 bases map to TRBD2. The CDR3 consists of 13 residues. Germline V gene data show CDR1 as ENHRY and CDR2 as SYGVKD. The V segment lost 11 bases and the J segment 1 base; nucleotides outside the gene matches: 5. As DNA, the CDR3 is TGTGCCGCCCAGACTAGCGGCACAGATACGCAGTATTTT. Its protein is CAAQTSGTDTQYF.

The chain uses TRBV15 and TRBJ1-5; weak D call: TRBD1 (6 bases). V lost 3 bases and J lost 12, with 24 bases in between. Per the germline V gene, CDR1 is LNHNV and CDR2 is YYDKDF (reference sequence). The CDR3 is 16 residues long. The CDR3 region has the DNA TGTGCCACCAGCAGGATAACAGGGCAGATGCTTTCACTCCAGCATTTT. Amino acid sequence: CATSRITGQMLSLQHF.

This chain joins TRBV27 and TRBJ1-2, with TRBD1 identical over 11 bases. The length of the CDR3 is 14 residues. Looked up from germline, CDR1 is MNHEY and CDR2 is SMNVEV (reference sequence). Trimming took 6 bases from V and 7 from J; bases not matched to a gene: 7. DNA for the CDR3: TGTGCCAGCAGGAGGACAGGGGGCGCCCGTGGCTACACCTTC. It is translated as CASRRTGGARGYTF.

The rearrangement uses TRBV5-1 and TRBJ2-3; TRBD2 aligns across 9 bases. This CDR3 contains 17 residues. V lost 1 base and J lost 0; bases outside the gene matches: 6. The germline gives CDR1 SGHRS, CDR2 YFSETQ. CDR3 in amino acids: CASSLKAGGPSTDTQYF. CDR3 in DNA: TGCGCCAGCAGCTTGAAGGCGGGGGGGCCTAGCACAGATACGCAGTATTTT.

The chain carries TRBV4-2 and TRBJ2-7; the D is unclear. The length of the CDR3 is 12 residues. V was cut by 3 bases and J by 4 bases, with 7 bases left in between. Germline loops: CDR1 LGHNA, CDR2 YNFKEQ. CDR3: CASSQAGYEQYF. CDR3 DNA: TGTGCCAGCAGCCAGGCCGGGTACGAGCAGTACTTC.

J is TRBJ1-3 and V is TRBV29-1; D might be TRBD1 (6 bases). The length of the CDR3 is 14 residues. The V gene lost 5 bases and the J gene lost 3 bases, with 14 bases spanning the gap. Germline V lookup: CDR1 SQVTM, CDR2 ANQGSEA. For the CDR3, the DNA is TGCAGCGTTATTCCAGGGGCAGGTGGAAACACCATATATTTT. This codes for CSVIPGAGGNTIYF.

The chain combines TRBV28 with TRBJ1-1, with a possible D match to TRBD1 (6 bases). The germline V gene has CDR1 MDHEN and CDR2 SYDVKM. The CDR3 is 15 residues long. Trimming left V 7 bases short and J 3 bases short, with 18 bases between. The CDR3 here is CASTPWGQGYTEAFF. CDR3 DNA: TGTGCCAGCACCCCTTGGGGGCAGGGGTACACTGAAGCTTTCTTT.

The V gene is TRBV28, the J gene TRBJ2-1; D may be TRBD2 (6 bases). CDR1 and CDR2 from the germline V gene are MDHEN and SYDVKM. V lost 5 bases and J lost 3, with 17 bases in between. The CDR3 runs to 16 residues. The CDR3, as DNA: TGTGCCAGCAGTACCTCGGCGGGAAGGGACTACAATGAGCAGTTCTTC. This gives the protein CASSTSAGRDYNEQFF. Full variable domain (remainder filled in from reference TRBV28 and TRBJ2-1): DVKVTQSSRYLVKRTGEKVFLECVQDMDHENMFWYRQDPGLGLRLIYFSYDVKMKEKGDIPEGYSVSREKKERFSLILESASTNQTSMYLCASSTSAGRDYNEQFFGPGTRLTVL.

This sequence joins TRBV5-4 and TRBJ2-2; D might be TRBD1 (5 bases). Germline V CDR1 and CDR2: SGHNT, YYREEE (reference sequence). V lost 3 bases and J lost 4, with 10 bases in between. The CDR3 consists of 14 residues. This CDR3 is CASSSKQVTGELFF. In nucleotides, the CDR3 is TGTGCCAGCAGCTCGAAACAGGTCACCGGGGAGCTGTTTTTT. Complete variable domain (other parts from reference TRBV5-4 and TRBJ2-2): ETGVTQSPTHLIKTRGQQVTLRCSSQSGHNTVSWYQQALGQGPQFIFQYYREEENGRGNFPPRFSGLQFPNYSSELNVNALELDDSALYLCASSSKQVTGELFFGEGSRLTVL.

The chain employs TRBV20-1 and TRBJ2-3, with D possibly called TRBD1 or TRBD2 (6 bases each). Deletions cut 3 bases from V and 6 bases from J, with 10 bases between. CDR1 and CDR2 from the germline V gene are DFQATT and SNEGSKA (reference sequence). This CDR3 has 12 amino acids. The chain's CDR3 is CSASGGLDTQYF. Written as DNA, the CDR3 is TGCAGTGCTAGTGGGGGGCTTGATACGCAGTATTTT.